The 14 T cell receptor beta chains presented below share a single source sample, sequenced in a study of blood T cell repertoires in COVID-19. This table comes from immunoSEQ multiplex PCR, and its TCRdb copy is limited to in-frame clones, with some not included. The sample comprises about 60,000 clones, about two thirds of which are singletons, and 4% to 5% rests with the top ten. Sequenced input: peripheral blood. The receptors come from a woman in her 70s with COVID-19, enrolled during active disease.

This clone was seen a single time. This rearrangement joins TRBV5-1 to TRBJ1-1; a weak D match, TRBD1 (5 bases). The CDR3 has 16 residues. Germline assignment: CDR1 SGHRS and CDR2 YFSETQ. Trimming left V 4 bases short and J 5 bases short, with 21 bases between. The CDR3 region is CASSLLPLRGGTEAFF. The DNA for the CDR3 is TGCGCCAGCAGCCTCTTACCTTTACGGGGGGGAACTGAAGCTTTCTTT.

V and J are TRBV11-3 and TRBJ2-1, with a possible D match to TRBD2 (6 bases). V was clipped by 6 bases and J by 4 bases, with 10 bases between them. Germline CDR1 and CDR2: SGHNT and YENEEA. The CDR3 is 13 residues long. The CDR3 region is CASSWDFYNEQFF. Here the CDR3 DNA reads TGTGCCAGCAGTTGGGACTTTTACAATGAGCAGTTCTTC.

The chain joins TRBV29-1 to TRBJ1-1; the match to TRBD1 covers 8 bases. The CDR3 totals 12 residues. V trimming: 4 bases; J trimming: 3 bases; junction bases outside the gene matches: 1. Germline V lookup: CDR1 SQVTM, CDR2 ANQGSEA. The CDR3 sequence is CSVVDRDTEAFF. Written as DNA, the CDR3 is TGCAGCGTTGTGGACAGGGACACTGAAGCTTTCTTT.

This clone was picked up one time. The rearrangement links TRBV3-1 (or the pseudogene TRBV3-2) to TRBJ2-7; D gene unclear. Germline loops: CDR1 LGHDT, CDR2 YNNKEL (reference sequence). Trimming left V 3 bases short and J 0 bases short, with 3 bases between. The CDR3 runs 12 residues. CDR3 coding DNA: TGTGCCAGCAGCCAGCGCTCCTACGAGCAGTACTTC. Its translation is CASSQRSYEQYF.

V and J are TRBV3-1 (or the pseudogene TRBV3-2) and TRBJ1-5; weak D call: TRBD1 (5 bases). Germline CDR1 reads LGHDT; CDR2 reads YNNKEL (reference sequence). The CDR3 length is 13 residues. V lost 9 bases and J 3 bases, leaving 12 bases between the germline ends. The CDR3 spells CASGGGFNQPQHF. In DNA form, the CDR3 reads TGTGCCAGTGGGGGGGGTTTCAATCAGCCCCAGCATTTT.

The CDR3 loop reads CASSQGGGDGYTF. The CDR3 DNA sequence: TGTGCCAGCAGCCAAGGCGGAGGGGATGGCTACACCTTC. V and J are TRBV3-1 (or the pseudogene TRBV3-2) and TRBJ1-2; possibly TRBD1 for D (5 bases). The ends were cut back, 1 base at V and 6 bases at J, with 9 bases in the middle. The CDR3 is made up of 13 amino acids. Germline CDR1 reads LGHDT; CDR2 reads YNNKEL (reference sequence).

The chain recombines TRBV19 with TRBJ1-5; D uncertain. The germline gives CDR1 LNHDA, CDR2 SQIVND (reference sequence). V was clipped by 7 bases and J by 7 bases, with 17 bases between them. This CDR3 has 14 residues. CDR3 amino acids: CASKYVTDKQPQHF. The CDR3 region has the DNA TGTGCCAGTAAGTACGTAACAGACAAACAGCCCCAGCATTTT.

V and J are TRBV21-1 and TRBJ2-7; the DNA was not compared with TRBD2, the D call given in the table. TRBV21-1 is an annotated pseudogene. CDR3 length equals 12 residues. CDR3 bases: TGTGCCAGCAGCGCTAGCAGCTACGAGCAGTACGTC. It encodes CASSASSYEQYV.

This clone was detected a few times. The V and J genes are TRBV12-3 or TRBV12-4 and TRBJ1-5; TRBD1 matches at 10 bases. V dropped 8 bases and J dropped 4; count of bases not matched to a gene: 2. CDR3 length: 13 amino acids. CDR3 residues: CASGQGGNQPQHF. CDR3 bases: TGTGCCAGCGGACAGGGGGGAAATCAGCCCCAGCATTTT.

This clone was observed a handful of times. The chain combines TRBV29-1 with TRBJ2-3, with TRBD2 identical over 11 bases. With 7 bases clipped from V and 5 bases from J, the junction kept 8 bases outside the gene matches. The germline V gene encodes CDR1 SQVTM and CDR2 ANQGSEA. CDR3 size: 14 residues. The CDR3 DNA is TGCAGCGCGACTAGCGGGGCGGGGGTAGATACGCAGTATTTT. As protein: CSATSGAGVDTQYF.

This clone turned up a few times. The chain uses TRBV6-1 and TRBJ2-2, with D perhaps TRBD1 (5 bases). V was cut by 1 base and J by 3 bases, with 6 bases left in between. Per germline, CDR1 MNHNS and CDR2 SASEGT. CDR3 size: 14 residues. As DNA, the CDR3 is TGTGCCAGCAGTGAAGGACAGTACACCGGGGAGCTGTTTTTT. Translating it yields CASSEGQYTGELFF.

This chain connects TRBV11-2 to TRBJ2-1, with 7 nucleotides matching TRBD2. CDR1 is SGHAT, CDR2 FQNNGV, per germline. This CDR3 region has 12 residues. V dropped 4 bases and J dropped 12; count of bases not matched to a gene: 6. The CDR3 here is CASSSGWEGQFF. The DNA of the CDR3 is TGTGCCAGCAGCTCGGGATGGGAGGGGCAGTTCTTC.

This clone was seen just once. This chain connects TRBV5-4 to TRBJ1-3; TRBD1 is a possible D gene (6 bases). The CDR3 is 16 residues long. With 3 bases removed from V and 3 bases from J, the gap between germline ends came to 16 bases. The germline V gene encodes CDR1 SGHNT and CDR2 YYREEE (reference sequence). In DNA form, the CDR3 reads TGTGCCAGCAGCTGGGGCGGGGGCGCTGATGGAAACACCATATATTTT. This codes for CASSWGGGADGNTIYF.

The rearrangement links TRBV15 to TRBJ1-5; D may be TRBD1 (5 bases). CDR1 is LNHNV, CDR2 YYDKDF, per germline (reference sequence). V lost 1 base and J 7 bases, leaving 17 bases between the germline ends. CDR3 size: 16 residues. The CDR3 region has the DNA TGTGCCACCAGCAGAGGAGTGGGAGGGGAGGGCCAGCCCCAGCATTTT. This gives the protein CATSRGVGGEGQPQHF.